The rows below give T cell receptor beta chains drawn from one sample of a study of blood T cell repertoires in COVID-19. Sequencing used immunoSEQ multiplex PCR; TCRdb keeps in-frame clones, though not all of them. This sample has 150,000 to 200,000 clones; around nine tenths occur once, and the top ten carry 15% to 20%. Material for sequencing was peripheral blood. These receptors were taken from a man aged 60 to 69 with active or convalescent COVID-19. The CDR3 runs from the conserved cysteine through the conserved F or W. Fields, in order: clone size, V gene, D gene, J gene, CDR3 protein, CDR3 DNA. A D gene is named only where the DNA matches it firmly. Clone sizes are given selectively: once, few, many, or a class where the clone is expanded.

.	TRBV7-6	.	TRBJ1-2	CASSEGHPRNYGYTF	TGTGCCAGCAGCGAAGGACACCCAAGAAACTATGGCTACACCTTC
.	TRBV7-9	.	TRBJ2-7	CASSQRRGFYEQYF	TGTGCCAGCAGCCAAAGACGGGGATTCTACGAGCAGTACTTC
once	TRBV3-1/TRBV3-2	.	TRBJ1-2	CASSPLPPGLFYGYTF	TGTGCCAGCAGCCCTTTACCTCCGGGACTGTTCTATGGCTACACCTTC
.	TRBV11-2	TRBD2	TRBJ2-3	CASSLASGRSTDTQYF	TGTGCCAGCAGCTTAGCAAGCGGGAGAAGTACAGATACGCAGTATTTT
.	TRBV2	TRBD2	TRBJ2-2	CASSLLTSGNTGELFF	TGTGCCAGCAGTCTCCTAACTAGCGGGAACACCGGGGAGCTGTTTTTT
.	TRBV28	.	TRBJ1-2	CASSSQGGYGYTF	TGTGCCAGCAGCTCCCAGGGTGGCTATGGCTACACCTTC
.	TRBV7-2	.	TRBJ1-6	CASSLDTSNSPLHF	TGTGCCAGCAGCTTAGACACATCAAATTCACCCCTCCACTTT
.	TRBV20-1	.	TRBJ1-2	CSAPGVYGYTF	TGCAGTGCCCCAGGGGTCTATGGCTACACCTTC
.	TRBV18	.	TRBJ1-2	CASSPGQNYGYTF	TGTGCCAGCTCACCGGGGCAGAACTATGGCTACACCTTC
.	TRBV5-1	.	TRBJ2-3	CASSPAVGSSTDTQYF	TGCGCCAGCAGCCCGGCGGTAGGTTCTAGCACAGATACGCAGTATTTT
.	TRBV6-5	TRBD1	TRBJ2-3	CASSTGTGGIDTQYF	TGTGCCAGCAGTACCGGGACAGGGGGCATAGATACGCAGTATTTT
.	TRBV6-5	TRBD1	TRBJ1-2	CASSYRTGLYGYTF	TGTGCCAGCAGTTACCGGACAGGCCTCTATGGCTACACCTTC
.	TRBV5-4	TRBD2	TRBJ2-7	CASSLRTSGRGYEQYF	TGTGCCAGCAGCCTACGGACTAGCGGGAGAGGATACGAGCAGTACTTC
.	TRBV6-5	.	TRBJ1-3	CEGTGLTGNTIYF	TGTGAAGGAACGGGATTAACTGGAAACACCATATATTTT
.	TRBV30	TRBD1	TRBJ1-2	CAWSATTGGQGYTF	TGTGCCTGGAGTGCCACGACAGGGGGCCAAGGCTACACCTTC
.	TRBV30	TRBD1	TRBJ1-2	CAWRSFRTGPLYGYTF	TGTGCCTGGAGGAGCTTTAGGACAGGGCCCCTCTATGGCTACACCTTC
.	TRBV6-5	.	TRBJ2-1	CASSSAGPNEQFF	TGTGCCAGCAGTTCGGCGGGACCCAATGAGCAGTTCTTC
once	TRBV7-8	.	TRBJ1-2	CASREGLTGYTF	TGTGCCAGCAGGGAAGGACTAACGGGCTACACCTTC
once	TRBV5-4	TRBD1	TRBJ2-7	CASTLQGSKEQYF	TGTGCCAGCACCCTACAGGGGTCGAAAGAGCAGTACTTC
.	TRBV6-5	.	TRBJ2-4	CASRGDILKNIQYF	TGTGCCAGCAGGGGGGACATCCTAAAAAACATTCAGTACTTC
.	TRBV7-9	TRBD1	TRBJ1-2	CASSTIQGSGLGYTF	TGTGCCAGCAGCACGATACAGGGGTCTGGATTAGGCTACACCTTC
.	TRBV4-2	.	TRBJ1-2	CASSQGGQGLGRYGYTF	TGTGCCAGCAGCCAAGGTGGGCAGGGATTGGGGCGCTATGGCTACACCTTC
.	TRBV3-1/TRBV3-2	TRBD2	TRBJ2-3	CASSHSGTSVGDTQYF	TGTGCCAGCAGCCACAGCGGGACTAGCGTTGGGGATACGCAGTATTTT
.	TRBV5-1	TRBD2	TRBJ2-7	CASSSGLAGDEQYF	TGCGCCAGCAGCTCGGGACTAGCGGGAGACGAGCAGTACTTC
.	TRBV5-1	TRBD1	TRBJ1-1	CASSLVGGQGATEAFF	TGCGCCAGCAGCTTGGTCGGGGGACAGGGGGCCACTGAAGCTTTCTTT
.	TRBV25-1	.	TRBJ2-2	CASRLTGINTGELFF	TGTGCCAGCAGACTCACAGGGATCAACACCGGGGAGCTGTTTTTT
once	TRBV5-1	.	TRBJ2-1	CASSFGGKVGEQFF	TGCGCCAGCAGCTTCGGCGGGAAGGTGGGTGAGCAGTTCTTC
.	TRBV5-8	.	TRBJ1-5	CASSLRGEGNQPQHF	TGTGCCAGCAGCTTGCGGGGGGAAGGCAATCAGCCCCAGCATTTT
.	TRBV2	.	TRBJ1-1	CASSGRGGTEAFF	TGTGCCAGCAGTGGAAGGGGAGGGACTGAAGCTTTCTTT
few	TRBV11-2	.	TRBJ1-2	CASSLDLDSLRYGYTF	TGTGCCAGCAGCTTAGACCTGGACAGTTTACGCTATGGCTACACCTTC
.	TRBV30	.	TRBJ2-1	CAWSRELSYNEQFF	TGTGCCTGGAGTCGAGAGCTTTCCTACAATGAGCAGTTCTTC
.	TRBV19	TRBD1	TRBJ2-1	CASTDRALLTSSYNEQFF	TGTGCCAGTACCGACAGGGCACTTCTAACCAGCTCCTACAATGAGCAGTTCTTC
.	TRBV27	.	TRBJ2-2	CASVANTGELFF	TGTGCCAGCGTCGCGAACACCGGGGAGCTGTTTTTT
.	TRBV7-6	.	TRBJ1-6	CASSLAGGFDSYNSPLHF	TGTGCCAGCAGCTTAGCGGGAGGGTTTGACTCCTATAATTCACCCCTCCACTTT
.	TRBV7-9	TRBD1	TRBJ1-3	CASKSTGGTGNTIYF	TGTGCCAGCAAGTCGACAGGGGGAACTGGAAACACCATATATTTT